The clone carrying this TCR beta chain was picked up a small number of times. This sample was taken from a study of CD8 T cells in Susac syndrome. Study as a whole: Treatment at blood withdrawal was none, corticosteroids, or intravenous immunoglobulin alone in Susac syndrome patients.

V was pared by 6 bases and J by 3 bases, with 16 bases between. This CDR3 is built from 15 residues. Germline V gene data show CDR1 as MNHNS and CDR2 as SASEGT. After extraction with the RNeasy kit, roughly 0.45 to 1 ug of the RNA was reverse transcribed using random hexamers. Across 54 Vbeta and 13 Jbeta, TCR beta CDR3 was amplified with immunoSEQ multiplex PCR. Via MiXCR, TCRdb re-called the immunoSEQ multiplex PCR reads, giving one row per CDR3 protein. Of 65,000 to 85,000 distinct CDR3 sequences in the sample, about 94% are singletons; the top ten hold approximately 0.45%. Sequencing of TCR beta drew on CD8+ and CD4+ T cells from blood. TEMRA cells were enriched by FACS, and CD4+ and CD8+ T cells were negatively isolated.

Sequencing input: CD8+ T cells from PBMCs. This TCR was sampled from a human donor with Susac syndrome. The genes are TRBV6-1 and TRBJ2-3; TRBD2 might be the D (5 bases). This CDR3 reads CASRAPGWETDTQYF. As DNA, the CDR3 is TGTGCCAGCAGGGCTCCCGGATGGGAGACAGATACGCAGTATTTT.